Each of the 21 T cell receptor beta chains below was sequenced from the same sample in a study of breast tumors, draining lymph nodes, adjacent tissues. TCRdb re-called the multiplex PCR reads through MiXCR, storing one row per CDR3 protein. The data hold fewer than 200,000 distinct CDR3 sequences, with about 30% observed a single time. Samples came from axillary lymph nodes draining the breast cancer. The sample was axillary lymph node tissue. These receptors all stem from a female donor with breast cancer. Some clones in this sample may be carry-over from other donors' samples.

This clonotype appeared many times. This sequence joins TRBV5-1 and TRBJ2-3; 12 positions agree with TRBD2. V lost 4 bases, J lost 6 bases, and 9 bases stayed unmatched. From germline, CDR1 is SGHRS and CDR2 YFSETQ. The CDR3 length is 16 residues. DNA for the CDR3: TGCGCCAGCAGCATTCGACTAGCGGGAGTATGGGATACGCAGTATTTT. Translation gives CASSIRLAGVWDTQYF.

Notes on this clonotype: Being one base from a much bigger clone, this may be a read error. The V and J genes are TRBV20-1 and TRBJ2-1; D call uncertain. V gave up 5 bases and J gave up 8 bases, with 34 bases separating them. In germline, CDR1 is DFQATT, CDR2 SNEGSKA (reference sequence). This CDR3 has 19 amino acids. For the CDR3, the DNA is TGCAGTGCTTCCGGCTCGGAATCACGCTCGACGGGTTTTAGCCATGAGCAGTTCTTC. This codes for CSASGSESRSTGFSHEQFF.

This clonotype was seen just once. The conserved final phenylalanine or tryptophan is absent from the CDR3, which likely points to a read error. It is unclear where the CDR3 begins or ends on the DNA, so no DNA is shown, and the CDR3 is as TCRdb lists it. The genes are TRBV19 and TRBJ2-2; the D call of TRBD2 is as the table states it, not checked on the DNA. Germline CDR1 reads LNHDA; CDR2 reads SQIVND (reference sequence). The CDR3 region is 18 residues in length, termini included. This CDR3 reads CASSPPLASGGFTGELDL.

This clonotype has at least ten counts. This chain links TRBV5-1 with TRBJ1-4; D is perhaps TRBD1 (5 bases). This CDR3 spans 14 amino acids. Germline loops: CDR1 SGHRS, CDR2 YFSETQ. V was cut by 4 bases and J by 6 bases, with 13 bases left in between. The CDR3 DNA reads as TGCGCCAGCAGCCTCCGGGACTTAGATGAAAAACTGTTTTTT. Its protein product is CASSLRDLDEKLFF.

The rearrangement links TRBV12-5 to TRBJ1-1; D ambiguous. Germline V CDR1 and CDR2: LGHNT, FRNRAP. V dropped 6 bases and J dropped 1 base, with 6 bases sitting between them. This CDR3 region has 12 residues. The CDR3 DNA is TGTGCTAGTGGATGGGGGAACACTGAAGCTTTCTTT. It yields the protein CASGWGNTEAFF.

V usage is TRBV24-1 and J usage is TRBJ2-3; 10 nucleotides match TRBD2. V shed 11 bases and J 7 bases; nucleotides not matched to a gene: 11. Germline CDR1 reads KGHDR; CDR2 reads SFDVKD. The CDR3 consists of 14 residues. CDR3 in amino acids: CASRPAGLANTQYF. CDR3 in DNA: TGTGCCAGCAGGCCAGCGGGACTAGCGAATACGCAGTATTTT.

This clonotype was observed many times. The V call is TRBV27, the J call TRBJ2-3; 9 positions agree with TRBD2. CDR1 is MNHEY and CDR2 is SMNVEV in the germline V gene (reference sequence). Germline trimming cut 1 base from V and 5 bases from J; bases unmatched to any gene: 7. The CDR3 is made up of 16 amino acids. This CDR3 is CASSLFWTSARDTQYF. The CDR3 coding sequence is TGTGCCAGCAGTTTATTTTGGACTAGCGCAAGAGATACGCAGTATTTT.

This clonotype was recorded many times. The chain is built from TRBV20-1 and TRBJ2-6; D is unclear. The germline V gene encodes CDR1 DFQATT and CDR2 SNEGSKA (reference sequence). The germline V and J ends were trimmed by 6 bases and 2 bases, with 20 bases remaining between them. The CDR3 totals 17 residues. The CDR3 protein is CSAGRAPLAPGANVLTF. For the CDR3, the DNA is TGCAGTGCAGGTCGGGCCCCCCTGGCCCCTGGGGCCAACGTCCTGACTTTC.

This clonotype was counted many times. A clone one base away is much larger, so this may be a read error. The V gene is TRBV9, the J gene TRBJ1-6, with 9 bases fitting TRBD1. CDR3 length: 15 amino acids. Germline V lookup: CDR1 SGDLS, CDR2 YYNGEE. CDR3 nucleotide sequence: TGTGCCAGCAGCGCCGGGACAGGGAACGGTTCACCCCCCCACTTT. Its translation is CASSAGTGNGSPPHF.

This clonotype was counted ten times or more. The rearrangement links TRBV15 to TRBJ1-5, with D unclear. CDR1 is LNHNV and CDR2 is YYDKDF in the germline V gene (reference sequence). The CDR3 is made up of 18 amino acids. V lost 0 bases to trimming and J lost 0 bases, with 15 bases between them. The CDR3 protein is CATSRDLPTGYSNQPQHF. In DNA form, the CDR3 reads TGTGCCACCAGCAGAGATCTTCCGACGGGGTATAGCAATCAGCCCCAGCATTTT.

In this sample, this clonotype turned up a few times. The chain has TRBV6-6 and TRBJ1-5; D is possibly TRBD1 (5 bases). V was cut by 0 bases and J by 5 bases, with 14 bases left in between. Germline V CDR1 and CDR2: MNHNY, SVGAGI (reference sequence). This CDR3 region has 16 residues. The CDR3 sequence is CASSYSMGRADQPQHF. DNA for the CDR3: TGTGCCAGCAGTTACTCGATGGGCAGGGCAGATCAGCCCCAGCATTTT.

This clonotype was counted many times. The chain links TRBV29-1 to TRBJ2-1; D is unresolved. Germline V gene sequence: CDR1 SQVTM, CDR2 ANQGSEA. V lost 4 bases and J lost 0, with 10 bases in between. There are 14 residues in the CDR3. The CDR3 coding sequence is TGCAGCGTTGGGTCACCCAGCTCCTACAATGAGCAGTTCTTC. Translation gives CSVGSPSSYNEQFF.

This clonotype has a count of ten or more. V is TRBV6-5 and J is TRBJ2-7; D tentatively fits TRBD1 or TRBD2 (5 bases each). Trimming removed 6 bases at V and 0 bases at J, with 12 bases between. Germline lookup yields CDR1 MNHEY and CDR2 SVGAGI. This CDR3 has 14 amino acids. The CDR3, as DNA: TGTGCCAGCAGCAGACCGGGACCCTCCTACGAGCAGTACTTC. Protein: CASSRPGPSYEQYF.

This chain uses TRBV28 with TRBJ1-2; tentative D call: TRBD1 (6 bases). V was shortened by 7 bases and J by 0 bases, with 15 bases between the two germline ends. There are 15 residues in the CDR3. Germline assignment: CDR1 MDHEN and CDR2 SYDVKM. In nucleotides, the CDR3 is TGTGCCAGCACCGTAGGAGGGGGAGCTAACTATGGCTACACCTTC. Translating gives CASTVGGGANYGYTF.

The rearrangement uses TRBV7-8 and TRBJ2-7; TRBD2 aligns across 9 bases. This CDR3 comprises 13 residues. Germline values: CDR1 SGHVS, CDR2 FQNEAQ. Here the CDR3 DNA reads TGTGCTAGAGAGCGGGGGGTATCTAACGAGCAGTACTTC. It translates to CARERGVSNEQYF.

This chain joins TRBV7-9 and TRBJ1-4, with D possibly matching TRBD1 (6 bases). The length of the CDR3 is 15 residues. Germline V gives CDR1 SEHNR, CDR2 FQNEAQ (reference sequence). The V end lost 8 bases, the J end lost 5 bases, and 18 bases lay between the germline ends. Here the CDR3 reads CASRDSGGRNEKLFF. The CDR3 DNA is TGTGCCAGCCGCGATAGCGGGGGGCGGAATGAAAAACTGTTTTTT.

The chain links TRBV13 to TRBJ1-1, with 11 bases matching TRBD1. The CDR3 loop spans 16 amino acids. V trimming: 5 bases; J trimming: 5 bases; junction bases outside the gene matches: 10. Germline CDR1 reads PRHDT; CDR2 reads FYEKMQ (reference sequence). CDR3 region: CASSGDRGNVVTEAFF. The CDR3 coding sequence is TGTGCCAGCAGCGGGGACAGGGGGAATGTTGTGACTGAAGCTTTCTTT. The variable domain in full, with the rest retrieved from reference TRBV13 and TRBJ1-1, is AAGVIQSPRHLIKEKRETATLKCYPIPRHDTVYWYQQGPGQDPQFLISFYEKMQSDKGSIPDRFSAQQFSDYHSELNMSSLELGDSALYFCASSGDRGNVVTEAFFGQGTRLTVV.

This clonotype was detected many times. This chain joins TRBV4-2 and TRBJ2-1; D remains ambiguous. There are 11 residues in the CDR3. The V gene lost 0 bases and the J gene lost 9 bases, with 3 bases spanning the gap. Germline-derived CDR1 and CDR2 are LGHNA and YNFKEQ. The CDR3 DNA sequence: TGTGCCAGCAGCCAAGACATTGAGCAGTTCTTC. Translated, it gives CASSQDIEQFF.

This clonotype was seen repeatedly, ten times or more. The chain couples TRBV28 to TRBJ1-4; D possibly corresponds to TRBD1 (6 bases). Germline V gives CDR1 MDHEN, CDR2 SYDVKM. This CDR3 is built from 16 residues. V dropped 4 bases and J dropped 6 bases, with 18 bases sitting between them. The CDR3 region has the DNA TGTGCCAGCAGTTCGATCCAGGGAAGGGGGGATGAAAAACTGTTTTTT. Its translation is CASSSIQGRGDEKLFF. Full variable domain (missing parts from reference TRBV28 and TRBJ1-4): DVKVTQSSRYLVKRTGEKVFLECVQDMDHENMFWYRQDPGLGLRLIYFSYDVKMKEKGDIPEGYSVSREKKERFSLILESASTNQTSMYLCASSSIQGRGDEKLFFGSGTQLSVL.

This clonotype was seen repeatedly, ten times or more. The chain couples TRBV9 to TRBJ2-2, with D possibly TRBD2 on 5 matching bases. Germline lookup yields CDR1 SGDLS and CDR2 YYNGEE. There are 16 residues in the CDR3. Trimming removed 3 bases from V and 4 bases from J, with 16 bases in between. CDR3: CASSAPLGGGTGELFF. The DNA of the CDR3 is TGTGCCAGCAGCGCCCCCTTAGGCGGAGGCACCGGGGAGCTGTTTTTT.

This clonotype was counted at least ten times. CDR3 nucleotide sequence: TGTGCCCCGGGACAGTCCTCCTACGAGCAGTACTTC. It encodes CAPGQSSYEQYF. The chain employs TRBV5-8 and TRBJ2-7, with 7 bases that match TRBD1. The CDR3 runs 12 residues. J was trimmed by 0 bases and V by 10 bases; bases with no gene match: 4. Germline CDR1 and CDR2: SGHTS and YDEGEE.